This T cell receptor (beta chain) was recovered during a study of blood T cell repertoires in COVID-19. Data came from immunoSEQ multiplex PCR; TCRdb stores just in-frame clones and leaves some out. The sample holds around 700,000 clones, about 87% seen once. V was shortened by 2 bases and J by 5 bases, with 13 bases between the two germline ends. The germline CDR1 and CDR2 sequences are SGHTS and YDEGEE. The length of the CDR3 is 14 residues. The clonotype was recovered from a woman aged 18 to 35 with acute or convalescent COVID-19. The V gene is TRBV5-8, the J gene TRBJ1-2, with TRBD1 as a possible D gene (6 bases). The sample taken for sequencing was peripheral blood. DNA of the CDR3: TGTGCCAGCAGCTTTCTAACAGGGCTATATGGCTACACCTTC. Encoded protein: CASSFLTGLYGYTF.